The clone carrying this T cell receptor (beta chain) is labeled medium-sized. The CDR3 loop spans 13 amino acids. The V end lost 5 bases, the J end lost 3 bases, and 11 bases lay between the germline ends. Germline CDR1 and CDR2: SNHLY and FYNNEI. Produced via immunoSEQ multiplex PCR; TCRdb's table is partial and in-frame only. This sample carries around 12,000 clones, 90% of them seen once, and the ten largest clones take approximately 70%. This record comes from a study of OX40 agonist ivuxolimab in advanced cancers. The sample here was CD4+ or CD8+ T cells sorted from blood, taken in a trial of the OX40 agonist ivuxolimab. The source is an adult with an advanced solid tumor such as melanoma, head and neck, liver or kidney cancer. The rearrangement joins TRBV2 to TRBJ2-7, with D unresolved. This CDR3 reads CASSNAADYEQYF. The DNA for the CDR3 is TGTGCCAGCAGTAATGCCGCCGACTACGAGCAGTACTTC.